The 23 T cell receptor beta chains in this list originate from one sample, sequenced in a study of human T cells and chemical hapten exposure. The library tagged each cDNA molecule with unique molecular identifiers. Using its own MiXCR run on the reads, TCRdb lists one record per CDR3 protein. The top ten clones hold 18% of a sample with fewer than 200 distinct CDR3 sequences, around 53% of them seen once. Sample treatment: therapeutic diphenylcyclopropenone sensitization with weekly scalp DPC. Sequenced material: whole blood, taken before DPC sensitization or 2, 6, or about 24 weeks after (not recorded which). The source of these receptors is an adult with alopecia areata. Some clones in this sample may be carry-over from other donors' samples. This table probably holds off-target reads from a library built for another chain.

This clonotype was detected only a few times. V is TRBV12-3 or TRBV12-4 and J is TRBJ2-1, with D perhaps matching TRBD1 (5 bases). Trimming took off 2 bases at V and 7 bases at J, with 15 bases between the two ends. The CDR3 length is 15 residues. The CDR3 bases are TGTGCCAGCAGTTTACCCAGGGAAATGGGTAATGAGCAGTTCTTC. Translation: CASSLPREMGNEQFF.

The chain recombines TRBV11-2 with TRBJ2-1, with 12 positions matching TRBD2. Losses at the gene ends were 6 bases for V and 0 bases for J; bases not matched to a gene: 3. Germline CDR1 SGHAT, CDR2 FQNNGV. The CDR3 sequence is 16 residues long. The CDR3 bases are TGTGCCAGCAGACTAGCGGGAGGAAGCTCCTACAATGAGCAGTTCTTC. This sequence encodes CASRLAGGSSYNEQFF.

This clonotype has more than one count but fewer than ten. The V gene is TRBV20-1, the J gene TRBJ2-7, with 7 positions matching TRBD2. The CDR3 consists of 12 residues. CDR1 and CDR2 (germline): DFQATT, SNEGSKA (reference sequence). J gave up 3 bases and V 4 bases, and 3 bases lay outside the gene matches. The CDR3 sequence: CSATTSDYEQYF. The CDR3 DNA reads TGCAGTGCTACCACTAGCGACTACGAGCAGTACTTC.

This chain links TRBV24-1 with TRBJ2-2; 7 bases line up with TRBD1. Germline lookup yields CDR1 KGHDR and CDR2 SFDVKD. The CDR3 covers 16 residues. Trimming at V came to 4 bases and at J to 4 bases, leaving 8 bases not matched to a gene. CDR3 amino acids: CATSEPDRAGTGELFF. The CDR3 DNA reads TGTGCCACCAGTGAACCCGACAGGGCAGGCACCGGGGAGCTGTTTTTT.

This clonotype was counted between two and nine times. The chain recombines TRBV29-1 with TRBJ2-1; possible D gene TRBD2, 6 bases. The CDR3 extends over 13 amino acids. Germline lookup yields CDR1 SQVTM and CDR2 ANQGSEA. Trimming took off 2 bases at V and 7 bases at J, with 12 bases between the two ends. DNA of the CDR3: TGCAGCGTTGAAAGGGAGGCGGGAAATGAGCAGTTCTTC. Encoded protein: CSVEREAGNEQFF.

This clonotype turned up a few times. The rearrangement joins TRBV20-1 to TRBJ2-7; tentatively, D is TRBD2 (5 bases). CDR1 and CDR2 from the germline V gene are DFQATT and SNEGSKA (reference sequence). There are 12 residues in the CDR3. The ends were cut back, 3 bases at V and 4 bases at J, with 10 bases in the middle. In DNA form, the CDR3 reads TGCAGTGCTAGGATTGAGGGATACGAGCAGTACTTC. As protein: CSARIEGYEQYF.

This clonotype was counted only a few times. The V and J genes are TRBV29-1 and TRBJ2-1; unclear D gene. V was trimmed by 0 bases and J by 4 bases, leaving 10 bases between them. In germline, CDR1 is SQVTM, CDR2 ANQGSEA. The CDR3 has 14 residues. The CDR3 sequence: CSVEDLSRYNEQFF. CDR3 sequence (DNA): TGCAGCGTTGAAGATCTTTCGAGATACAATGAGCAGTTCTTC.

The rearrangement joins TRBV7-9 to TRBJ2-1; 11 nucleotides line up with TRBD2. CDR1 is SEHNR, CDR2 FQNEAQ, per germline (reference sequence). This CDR3 spans 17 amino acids. The J segment lost 6 bases and the V segment lost 5 bases, leaving 12 bases of the junction unmatched. In DNA form, the CDR3 reads TGTGCCAGCAGCGGGACTAGCGGTGCCCTATGGGTCAATGAGCAGTTCTTC. Translating gives CASSGTSGALWVNEQFF.

The chain couples TRBV6-2 or TRBV6-3 to TRBJ1-5, with TRBD1 matching 12 bases. This CDR3 has 14 amino acids. The V gene end was trimmed by 4 bases and the J gene end by 9 bases; junction bases not matched to a gene: 4. CDR1 is MNHEY, CDR2 SVGEGT, per germline. Here the CDR3 DNA reads TGTGCCAGCAGTTCGGGACAGGGGGCTTCGCCCCAGCATTTT. Its protein product is CASSSGQGASPQHF.

This clonotype occurred a few times. The V and J genes are TRBV28 and TRBJ2-1; either TRBD1 or TRBD2 may fit D (5 bases each). V was shortened by 5 bases and J by 10 bases, with 9 bases between the two germline ends. Germline CDR1 is MDHEN and CDR2 is SYDVKM. This CDR3 comprises 11 residues. The CDR3 DNA sequence: TGTGCCAGCAGTGGCGAGGGGGAGCAGTTCTTC. Translation gives CASSGEGEQFF.

This rearrangement joins TRBV6-5 to TRBJ2-7, with 10 bases matching TRBD1. The germline gives CDR1 MNHEY, CDR2 SVGAGI. With V trimmed by 2 bases and J by 2 bases, 0 bases remained unmatched. The CDR3 is made up of 14 amino acids. Here the CDR3 DNA reads TGTGCCAGCAGTTACGGACAGGGGGCCTACGAGCAGTACTTC. It encodes CASSYGQGAYEQYF.

This chain uses TRBV10-3 with TRBJ1-1; 9 bases are shared with TRBD1. V lost 6 bases and J lost 1; bases outside the gene matches: 6. The germline V gene encodes CDR1 ENHRY and CDR2 SYGVKD. The CDR3 spans 15 residues. The CDR3 DNA reads TGTGCCATCAGGGAGACAGGGGGACAGAACACTGAAGCTTTCTTT. Its translation: CAIRETGGQNTEAFF.

This clonotype was picked up one time. The gene calls are TRBV11-2 and TRBJ2-3; 8 bases line up with TRBD1. Germline values: CDR1 SGHAT, CDR2 FQNNGV. The junction had 6 bases not matched to a gene; V was cut back by 3 bases and J by 7 bases. CDR3 length: 14 amino acids. The CDR3 sequence is CASSLGPGGNTQYF. As DNA, the CDR3 is TGTGCCAGCAGCTTGGGGCCAGGGGGCAATACGCAGTATTTT.

V is TRBV18 and J is TRBJ2-3; D is ambiguous. Trimming pared 0 bases from V and 3 bases from J, leaving 7 bases between. The CDR3 sequence is 14 residues long. Germline V gene data show CDR1 as KGHSH and CDR2 as LQKENI. The CDR3 DNA sequence: TGTGCCAGCTCACCACCGATAGGGACAGATACGCAGTATTTT. It is translated as CASSPPIGTDTQYF. Looking up the rest from reference TRBV18 and TRBJ2-3 gives the full variable domain: NAGVMQNPRHLVRRRGQEARLRCSPMKGHSHVYWYRQLPEEGLKFMVYLQKENIIDESGMPKERFSAEFPKEGPSILRIQQVVRGDSAAYFCASSPPIGTDTQYFGPGTRLTVL.

The rearrangement joins TRBV20-1 to TRBJ2-4; D is undetermined. V lost 6 bases and J 7 bases, leaving 13 bases between the germline ends. CDR3 size: 12 residues. Germline CDR1 is DFQATT and CDR2 is SNEGSKA (reference sequence). This CDR3 is CSARYETNIQYF. CDR3 coding DNA: TGCAGTGCCAGATACGAAACGAACATTCAGTACTTC.

A few counts support this clonotype. This sequence joins TRBV20-1 and TRBJ2-3; D ambiguous. The germline V gene has CDR1 DFQATT and CDR2 SNEGSKA (reference sequence). The CDR3 has 13 residues. With 4 bases removed from V and 2 bases from J, the gap between germline ends came to 10 bases. The CDR3 nucleotides are TGCAGTGCTAATGGCATTGACACAGATACGCAGTATTTT. This sequence encodes CSANGIDTDTQYF.

The V and J genes are TRBV7-9 and TRBJ1-2, with D perhaps matching TRBD1 (6 bases). Trimming stripped 8 bases from V and 4 bases from J, with 14 bases between. CDR1 is SEHNR, CDR2 FQNEAQ, per germline (reference sequence). This CDR3 is 13 amino acids long. This chain's CDR3 is CASWAGEAYGYTF. The CDR3 region has the DNA TGTGCCAGCTGGGCAGGGGAGGCCTATGGCTACACCTTC. Using reference TRBV7-9 and TRBJ1-2 for the parts outside the CDR3, the full variable domain is DTGVSQNPRHKITKRGQNVTFRCDPISEHNRLYWYRQTLGQGPEFLTYFQNEAQLEKSRLLSDRFSAERPKGSFSTLEIQRTEQGDSAMYLCASWAGEAYGYTFGSGTRLTVV.

The chain combines TRBV6-5 with TRBJ2-1, with 9 nucleotides matching TRBD2. CDR1 MNHEY and CDR2 SVGAGI come from the germline V gene. The CDR3 loop spans 21 amino acids. With 0 bases clipped from V and 6 bases from J, the junction kept 21 bases outside the gene matches. DNA of the CDR3: TGTGCCAGCAGTTACTCGGGGAGCGGGAGGCCCAACTTAAGGGCTGCCAATGAGCAGTTCTTC. It translates to CASSYSGSGRPNLRAANEQFF.

The chain couples TRBV19 to TRBJ2-5; 10 bases line up with TRBD2. This CDR3 is built from 16 residues. Per the germline V gene, CDR1 is LNHDA and CDR2 is SQIVND (reference sequence). V was pared by 0 bases and J by 2 bases, with 3 bases of the junction left unmatched. For the CDR3, the DNA is TGTGCCAGTAGTATAGATCTGGGACTAGCGCAAGAGACCCAGTACTTC. This encodes CASSIDLGLAQETQYF.

The V call is TRBV27, the J call TRBJ1-5; perhaps TRBD1 as D (5 bases). The CDR3 covers 15 residues. Germline V CDR1 and CDR2: MNHEY, SMNVEV (reference sequence). The germline V and J ends were trimmed by 8 bases and 1 base, with 15 bases remaining between them. DNA for the CDR3: TGTGCCAGCTCCCCGGGAGGGGCAAGCAATCAGCCCCAGCATTTT. As protein: CASSPGGASNQPQHF.

V gene TRBV2 combines with J gene TRBJ2-5, with TRBD1 matching 7 bases. Germline CDR1 is SNHLY and CDR2 is FYNNEI. V shed 4 bases and J 5 bases; nucleotides not matched to a gene: 10. This CDR3 is built from 15 residues. For the CDR3, the DNA is TGTGCCAGCAGTGTGGGACAGTTGGGAGCGGAGACCCAGTACTTC. Translation: CASSVGQLGAETQYF.

The chain recombines TRBV14 with TRBJ2-5, with 7 nucleotides matching TRBD1. The J segment lost 1 base and the V segment lost 5 bases, leaving 7 bases of the junction unmatched. CDR3 size: 15 residues. CDR1 and CDR2 (germline): SGHDN, FVKESK. Here the CDR3 reads CASSLKTGLQETQYF. DNA for the CDR3: TGTGCCAGCAGCTTAAAGACAGGGCTCCAAGAGACCCAGTACTTC.

This clonotype showed up just a few times. The chain carries TRBV6-6 and TRBJ2-1; possible D gene TRBD2, 5 bases. There are 13 residues in the CDR3. The germline CDR1 and CDR2 sequences are MNHNY and SVGAGI (reference sequence). Trimming stripped 2 bases from V and 5 bases from J, with 7 bases between. CDR3 sequence reads: CASSYVEDNEQFF. The CDR3 DNA reads TGTGCCAGCAGTTACGTGGAGGACAATGAGCAGTTCTTC.